The 31 T cell receptor beta chains reported below all come from one sample, sequenced in a study of T cell responses to AZD1222 COVID-19 vaccine. Repertoires were generated with immunoSEQ multiplex PCR, while TCRdb's copy carries only in-frame clones and drops some. The sample lists 120,000 to 150,000 clones, around 88% occurring once. Sequencing was performed on peripheral blood, taken on day 0 of AZD1222 vaccination. These TCRs come from an adult in good health.

The V and J genes are TRBV6-5 and TRBJ2-7, with D possibly matching TRBD2 (5 bases). Trimming took off 5 bases at V and 4 bases at J, with 15 bases between the two ends. This CDR3 has 14 residues. Germline V gene data show CDR1 as MNHEY and CDR2 as SVGAGI. The CDR3 nucleotides are TGTGCCAGCAGTCCGGCGCAGGCGGGTTACGAGCAGTACTTC. Translation gives CASSPAQAGYEQYF.

This chain connects TRBV6-5 to TRBJ1-4; D unresolved. Trimming pared 4 bases from V and 6 bases from J, leaving 6 bases between. Germline V lookup: CDR1 MNHEY, CDR2 SVGAGI. This CDR3 is 12 amino acids long. CDR3 coding DNA: TGTGCCAGCAGTTCCCTAGATGAAAAACTGTTTTTT. Protein sequence: CASSSLDEKLFF.

This clone came up once. In DNA form, the CDR3 reads TGTGCCAGCAGCTTAATTATGGGACCTAACAATGAGCAGTTCTTC. Its translation: CASSLIMGPNNEQFF. The V call is TRBV7-9, the J call TRBJ2-1; D may correspond to TRBD1 or TRBD2 (5 bases each). V lost 2 bases and J 5 bases, leaving 13 bases between the germline ends. The V gene's germline CDR1 is SEHNR and CDR2 FQNEAQ (reference sequence). The CDR3 length is 15 residues.

The table lists this clone with a few counts. The chain couples TRBV19 to TRBJ2-1, with 7 bases matching TRBD2. The CDR3 has 15 amino acids. Trimming removed 4 bases from V and 4 bases from J; junction bases left unmatched: 7. Germline assignment: CDR1 LNHDA and CDR2 SQIVND (reference sequence). CDR3 sequence: CASSRTGTNYNEQFF. Written as DNA, the CDR3 is TGTGCCAGTAGTAGAACCGGGACTAATTACAATGAGCAGTTCTTC.

This clone was recorded once. In DNA, the CDR3 is TGTGCCAGCAGCTCGGACAGTTTTGGGGGGGATGGCTACACCTTC. This sequence encodes CASSSDSFGGDGYTF. The genes are TRBV3-1 (or the pseudogene TRBV3-2) and TRBJ1-2; maybe TRBD1 (6 bases). Germline V CDR1 and CDR2: LGHDT, YNNKEL (reference sequence). Trimming took 5 bases from V and 6 from J, leaving 19 bases between them. CDR3 length: 15 residues.

The chain recombines TRBV5-5 with TRBJ2-3; no clear D gene. The CDR3 consists of 12 residues. Germline V gene sequence: CDR1 SGHKS, CDR2 YYEKEE (reference sequence). Between the trimmed V and J ends, which lost 0 bases and 4 bases, there was a span of 3 bases. As DNA, the CDR3 is TGTGCCAGCAGCTTGGATCCAGATACGCAGTATTTT. As protein: CASSLDPDTQYF.

This clone was detected only a few times. The chain carries TRBV29-1 and TRBJ1-4; no definite D call. This CDR3 comprises 11 residues. The V end lost 4 bases, the J end lost 6 bases, and 6 bases lay between the germline ends. Germline CDR1 reads SQVTM; CDR2 reads ANQGSEA. CDR3 in amino acids: CSVGYYEKLFF. The CDR3 region has the DNA TGCAGCGTTGGCTATTATGAAAAACTGTTTTTT.

V usage is TRBV15 and J usage is TRBJ2-5, with 9 bases fitting TRBD1. The CDR3 extends over 16 amino acids. V lost 3 bases, J lost 6 bases, and 11 bases stayed unmatched. Germline V gene data show CDR1 as LNHNV and CDR2 as YYDKDF (reference sequence). The CDR3, as DNA: TGTGCCACCAGCAGGGGAAGTCATACAGGGGGCAAGACCCAGTACTTC. As protein: CATSRGSHTGGKTQYF.

The V gene is TRBV27, the J gene TRBJ1-1; 7 bases fit TRBD1. The CDR3 is 15 amino acids. J lost 1 base, V lost 4 bases, and 6 bases had no gene match. Germline loops: CDR1 MNHEY, CDR2 SMNVEV (reference sequence). DNA of the CDR3: TGTGCCAGCAGTTCACTGGCAGGGGGGAACACTGAAGCTTTCTTT. Its translation is CASSSLAGGNTEAFF.

The chain uses TRBV29-1 and TRBJ2-1; D may be TRBD2 (5 bases). V dropped 5 bases and J dropped 3 bases, with 17 bases sitting between them. CDR3 length: 15 amino acids. Germline CDR1 SQVTM, CDR2 ANQGSEA. Here the CDR3 DNA reads TGCAGCGTTTCTGCAGCGGAAGCCCTCTACAATGAGCAGTTCTTC. Translation gives CSVSAAEALYNEQFF.

The CDR3 coding sequence is TGTGCCAGCAGCTATGAACAGGTTGAAGCTTTCTTT. This translates into CASSYEQVEAFF. The V and J genes are TRBV5-4 and TRBJ1-1; D is possibly TRBD1 (5 bases). The CDR3 runs to 12 residues. Germline V gene sequence: CDR1 SGHNT, CDR2 YYREEE (reference sequence). V lost 3 bases to trimming and J lost 7 bases, with 10 bases between them.

The V gene is TRBV29-1, the J gene TRBJ1-4; 10 nucleotides line up with TRBD1. V lost 4 bases and J lost 8; bases outside the gene matches: 4. This CDR3 region has 13 residues. From germline, CDR1 is SQVTM and CDR2 ANQGSEA. The CDR3: CSVADRGREKLFF. CDR3 sequence (DNA): TGCAGCGTTGCGGACAGGGGGAGGGAAAAACTGTTTTTT. The full variable domain, with the rest looked up from reference TRBV29-1 and TRBJ1-4, is SAVISQKPSRDICQRGTSLTIQCQVDSQVTMMFWYRQQPGQSLTLIATANQGSEATYESGFVIDKFPISRPNLTFSTLTVSNMSPEDSSIYLCSVADRGREKLFFGSGTQLSVL.

The V call is TRBV2, the J call TRBJ2-5; D possibly uses TRBD1 or TRBD2 (6 bases each). V was trimmed by 11 bases and J by 5 bases, leaving 12 bases between them. Germline CDR1 reads SNHLY; CDR2 reads FYNNEI. The CDR3 contains 11 residues. In DNA, the CDR3 is TGTGCCGGGGGGCTGCCCGAGACCCAGTACTTC. Residues: CAGGLPETQYF.

The chain combines TRBV24-1 with TRBJ1-1; D remains unclear. Between the trimmed V and J ends, which lost 0 bases and 9 bases, there was a span of 7 bases. Per the germline V gene, CDR1 is KGHDR and CDR2 is SFDVKD. There are 12 residues in the CDR3. CDR3 region: CATSDLAGKAFF. For the CDR3, the DNA is TGTGCCACCAGTGATTTGGCCGGCAAAGCTTTCTTT.

V is TRBV5-1 and J is TRBJ1-2; D is undetermined. Looked up from germline, CDR1 is SGHRS and CDR2 is YFSETQ. The length of the CDR3 is 15 residues. V was trimmed by 0 bases and J by 0 bases, leaving 9 bases between them. The CDR3 DNA is TGCGCCAGCAGCTTGGATGCTGGGTCTAACTATGGCTACACCTTC. Its translation is CASSLDAGSNYGYTF.

This clone came up once. The genes are TRBV7-2 and TRBJ2-1; 9 nucleotides line up with TRBD1. The CDR3 consists of 16 residues. Germline CDR1 and CDR2: SGHTA and FQGNSA. V gave up 1 base and J gave up 4 bases; unmatched junction bases: 5. The CDR3 region has the DNA TGTGCCAGCAGCTTAGAAGCGACAGGGGGTTACAATGAGCAGTTCTTC. Residues: CASSLEATGGYNEQFF.

V and J are TRBV6-5 and TRBJ2-1; tentative D call: TRBD2 (6 bases). The CDR3 length is 16 residues. V was trimmed by 2 bases and J by 4 bases, leaving 15 bases between them. The germline V gene encodes CDR1 MNHEY and CDR2 SVGAGI. The DNA for the CDR3 is TGTGCCAGCAGTTACCGGACTACTCGCATATACAATGAGCAGTTCTTC. As protein: CASSYRTTRIYNEQFF.

In its sample, this clone was seen once. The gene calls are TRBV18 and TRBJ2-4, with 7 bases matching TRBD2. The CDR3 is made up of 14 amino acids. Germline CDR1 and CDR2: KGHSH and LQKENI. V gave up 5 bases and J gave up 5 bases; unmatched junction bases: 6. The CDR3 DNA is TGTGCCAGCTCAACCCAGGCGGGAGAAAACATTCAGTACTTC. Its protein is CASSTQAGENIQYF.

The rearrangement uses TRBV4-3 and TRBJ2-1; tentatively, D is TRBD1 or TRBD2 (5 bases each). The germline V and J ends were trimmed by 1 base and 0 bases, with 13 bases remaining between them. This CDR3 is built from 17 residues. Germline CDR1 reads LGHNA; CDR2 reads YSLEER. The chain's CDR3 is CASSQVSGTSSYNEQFF. Written as DNA, the CDR3 is TGCGCCAGCAGCCAAGTCTCAGGGACGAGCTCCTACAATGAGCAGTTCTTC.

The chain couples TRBV3-1 (or the pseudogene TRBV3-2) to TRBJ2-4; D remains unclear. CDR1 LGHDT and CDR2 YNNKEL come from the germline V gene (reference sequence). This CDR3 comprises 11 residues. Trimming left V 5 bases short and J 8 bases short, with 7 bases between. CDR3: CASSYRDIQYF. The CDR3 DNA reads TGTGCCAGCAGCTACCGGGACATTCAGTACTTC.

This clone has just one count. This chain joins TRBV7-9 and TRBJ1-6; tentative D call: TRBD1 (5 bases). Germline V lookup: CDR1 SEHNR, CDR2 FQNEAQ (reference sequence). Trimming stripped 6 bases from V and 7 bases from J, with 16 bases between. The CDR3 spans 15 residues. The CDR3 region has the DNA TGTGCCAGCAGACCCCGGGGGGGGGTAAATTCACCCCTCCACTTT. It encodes CASRPRGGVNSPLHF.

The V and J genes are TRBV19 and TRBJ2-1, with a weak D call TRBD2 (6 bases). This CDR3 spans 15 amino acids. Germline V gene lookup returns CDR1 LNHDA and CDR2 SQIVND (reference sequence). V lost 1 base to trimming and J lost 2 bases, with 9 bases between them. Here the CDR3 reads CASSIGGLAYNEQFF. CDR3 coding DNA: TGTGCCAGTAGTATAGGGGGACTGGCCTACAATGAGCAGTTCTTC.

The gene calls are TRBV5-1 and TRBJ1-1; D possibly corresponds to TRBD1 (5 bases). CDR3 length equals 17 residues. The V end lost 3 bases, the J end lost 4 bases, and 22 bases lay between the germline ends. CDR1 and CDR2 from the germline V gene are SGHRS and YFSETQ. The DNA of the CDR3 is TGCGCCAGCAGCTGTATAGGGACCACCCTCTGGGGCACTGAAGCTTTCTTT. This encodes CASSCIGTTLWGTEAFF.

The gene calls are TRBV3-1 (or the pseudogene TRBV3-2) and TRBJ2-5; D might be TRBD2 (5 bases). V lost 2 bases and J lost 5, with 12 bases in between. CDR1 and CDR2 from the germline V gene are LGHDT and YNNKEL (reference sequence). This CDR3 spans 14 amino acids. CDR3: CASSQRGLGETQYF. CDR3 sequence (DNA): TGTGCCAGCAGCCAACGAGGGTTGGGGGAGACCCAGTACTTC.

On this clone itself: Within the sample, other DNA sequences also encode this same CDR3. The rearrangement joins TRBV9 to TRBJ2-2; D unclear. The V and J ends lost 2 bases and 2 bases respectively, with 4 bases between them. The V gene's germline CDR1 is SGDLS and CDR2 YYNGEE. This CDR3 is 13 amino acids long. The CDR3: CASSVDNTGELFF. CDR3 nucleotide sequence: TGTGCCAGCAGCGTTGATAACACCGGGGAGCTGTTTTTT.

The genes are TRBV5-1 and TRBJ1-3, with a weak D call TRBD1 (5 bases). Germline V lookup: CDR1 SGHRS, CDR2 YFSETQ. V was cut by 0 bases and J by 1 base, with 11 bases left in between. CDR3 length: 16 amino acids. The chain's CDR3 is CASSLAPAGSGNTIYF. DNA for the CDR3: TGCGCCAGCAGCTTGGCCCCCGCAGGGTCTGGAAACACCATATATTTT. Drawing the rest from reference TRBV5-1 and TRBJ1-3, the complete variable domain is KAGVTQTPRYLIKTRGQQVTLSCSPISGHRSVSWYQQTPGQGLQFLFEYFSETQRNKGNFPGRFSGRQFSNSRSEMNVSTLELGDSALYLCASSLAPAGSGNTIYFGEGSWLTVV.

J is TRBJ1-2 and V is TRBV13; 12 bases are shared with TRBD1. Germline V gives CDR1 PRHDT, CDR2 FYEKMQ (reference sequence). The CDR3 runs to 19 residues. Germline trimming cut 3 bases from V and 8 bases from J; bases unmatched to any gene: 19. In DNA, the CDR3 is TGTGCCAGCAGCTTGCTCCCCTCCGGGACAGGGGGCTCCTTAGGGGGCTACACCTTC. Protein sequence: CASSLLPSGTGGSLGGYTF. Looking up the rest from reference TRBV13 and TRBJ1-2 gives the full variable domain: AAGVIQSPRHLIKEKRETATLKCYPIPRHDTVYWYQQGPGQDPQFLISFYEKMQSDKGSIPDRFSAQQFSDYHSELNMSSLELGDSALYFCASSLLPSGTGGSLGGYTFGSGTRLTVV.

CDR3 sequence reads: CASSLTGYYEQYF. CDR3 sequence (DNA): TGCGCCAGCAGCCTGACAGGGTATTACGAGCAGTACTTC. This chain connects TRBV5-1 to TRBJ2-7; 7 bases are a match to TRBD1. CDR1 is SGHRS and CDR2 is YFSETQ in the germline V gene. This CDR3 is built from 13 residues. Unmatched junction bases numbered 5, after V lost 4 bases and J lost 4 bases.

The chain is built from TRBV7-6 and TRBJ1-2; D is uncertain. The CDR3 sequence is 16 residues long. Germline CDR1 and CDR2: SGHVS and FNYEAQ. Between the trimmed V and J ends, which lost 0 bases and 1 base, there was a span of 12 bases. Here the CDR3 DNA reads TGTGCCAGCAGCTTAGCGCGCGGTGGACTTAACTATGGCTACACCTTC. Protein product: CASSLARGGLNYGYTF.

The rearrangement joins TRBV7-9 to TRBJ1-3; the match to TRBD1 covers 8 bases. V shed 2 bases and J 1 base; nucleotides not matched to a gene: 7. In germline, CDR1 is SEHNR, CDR2 FQNEAQ (reference sequence). This CDR3 comprises 17 residues. This chain's CDR3 is CASSLTRGQASGNTIYF. In DNA form, the CDR3 reads TGTGCCAGCAGCTTAACGAGGGGACAGGCATCTGGAAACACCATATATTTT.

CDR3 in amino acids: CASSLVGTEDGELFF. As DNA, the CDR3 is TGTGCCAGCAGCTTAGTGGGGACGGAAGACGGGGAGCTGTTTTTT. The chain has TRBV7-9 and TRBJ2-2; either TRBD1 or TRBD2 may fit D (5 bases each). The CDR3 loop spans 15 amino acids. V was trimmed by 1 base and J by 7 bases, leaving 13 bases between them. Germline V gives CDR1 SEHNR, CDR2 FQNEAQ (reference sequence).